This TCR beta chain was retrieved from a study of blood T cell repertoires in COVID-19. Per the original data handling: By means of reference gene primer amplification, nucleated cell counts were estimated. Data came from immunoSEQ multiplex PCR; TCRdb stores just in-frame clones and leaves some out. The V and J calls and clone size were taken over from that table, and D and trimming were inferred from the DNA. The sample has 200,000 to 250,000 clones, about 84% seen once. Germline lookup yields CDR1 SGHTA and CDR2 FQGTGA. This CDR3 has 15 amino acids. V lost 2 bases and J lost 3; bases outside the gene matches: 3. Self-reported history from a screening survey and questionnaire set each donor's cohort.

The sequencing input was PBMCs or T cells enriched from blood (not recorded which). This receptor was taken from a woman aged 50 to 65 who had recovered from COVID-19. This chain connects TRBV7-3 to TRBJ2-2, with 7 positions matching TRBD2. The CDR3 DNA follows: TGTGCCAGCAGCTTAGGCGGGAGTCACACCGGGGAGCTGTTTTTT. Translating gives CASSLGGSHTGELFF.